Presented here are 25 T cell receptor beta chains from one specimen sequenced in a study of blood T cell repertoires in COVID-19. This table comes from immunoSEQ multiplex PCR, and its TCRdb copy is limited to in-frame clones, with some not included. The repertoire consists of approximately 350,000 clones, with around 80% occurring once and the leading ten covering about 2.7%. The sample taken for sequencing was peripheral blood. Receptors were obtained from a man under 40 with active or convalescent COVID-19.

For this clone: This sample also contains other DNA sequences that code for the same CDR3. The rearrangement uses TRBV5-1 and TRBJ1-3; D may be TRBD1 (5 bases). V gave up 3 bases and J gave up 1 base, with 8 bases separating them. The CDR3 totals 14 residues. Germline CDR1 reads SGHRS; CDR2 reads YFSETQ. For the CDR3, the DNA is TGCGCCAGCAGCTCGCAGGGATCTGGAAACACCATATATTTT. Protein sequence: CASSSQGSGNTIYF.

The V and J genes are TRBV5-6 and TRBJ1-4, with 7 bases aligning to TRBD1. The CDR3 is made up of 15 amino acids. Germline trimming cut 4 bases from V and 5 bases from J; bases unmatched to any gene: 8. The germline gives CDR1 SGHDT, CDR2 YYEEEE. The CDR3 coding sequence is TGTGCCAGCAGCCCCAGGGGGTTACCGAATGAAAAACTGTTTTTT. Protein product: CASSPRGLPNEKLFF.

The genes are TRBV15 and TRBJ1-2; TRBD1 matches at 7 bases. V dropped 3 bases and J dropped 3; count of bases not matched to a gene: 4. This CDR3 is built from 14 residues. Germline CDR1 and CDR2: LNHNV and YYDKDF (reference sequence). The CDR3 spells CATSSGTVHYGYTF. The CDR3 region has the DNA TGTGCCACCAGCAGCGGGACAGTGCACTATGGCTACACCTTC.

The gene calls are TRBV3-1 (or the pseudogene TRBV3-2) and TRBJ1-4; possible D gene TRBD1, 5 bases. The V end was cut by 4 bases, the J end by 2 bases, with 14 bases between. Germline V CDR1 and CDR2: LGHDT, YNNKEL (reference sequence). The CDR3 length is 16 residues. This CDR3 is CASSPSLGVTNEKLFF. CDR3 DNA: TGTGCCAGCAGCCCCTCGCTAGGGGTGACTAATGAAAAACTGTTTTTT.

The CDR3 nucleotides are TGCGCCAGCAGCTTGGACAGGGGGAATTCACCCCTCCACTTT. Protein: CASSLDRGNSPLHF. The rearrangement joins TRBV5-1 to TRBJ1-6; the match to TRBD1 covers 8 bases. V lost 0 bases and J lost 7; bases outside the gene matches: 0. CDR1 is SGHRS and CDR2 is YFSETQ in the germline V gene. There are 14 residues in the CDR3.

This chain links TRBV2 with TRBJ1-5; the match to TRBD1 covers 7 bases. With 3 bases clipped from V and 1 base from J, the junction kept 0 bases outside the gene matches. The CDR3 has 14 residues. Germline values: CDR1 SNHLY, CDR2 FYNNEI. The DNA of the CDR3 is TGTGCCAGCAGTGACAGGGGGAGCAATCAGCCCCAGCATTTT. It specifies CASSDRGSNQPQHF.

This clone was seen a few times. This chain uses TRBV6-2 or TRBV6-3 with TRBJ1-5, with a possible D match to TRBD1 (5 bases). V lost 1 base to trimming and J lost 0 bases, with 13 bases between them. The CDR3 covers 17 residues. Germline-derived CDR1 and CDR2 are MNHEY and SVGEGT. CDR3 sequence reads: CASSYYSTVHSNQPQHF. The CDR3 DNA follows: TGTGCCAGCAGTTACTATTCGACAGTACATAGCAATCAGCCCCAGCATTTT.

This chain links TRBV11-2 with TRBJ1-1, with unresolved D. This CDR3 region has 13 residues. The V gene lost 5 bases and the J gene lost 11 bases, with 18 bases spanning the gap. Germline V gene sequence: CDR1 SGHAT, CDR2 FQNNGV. The CDR3 loop is CASSPGLRESAFF. The CDR3 DNA sequence: TGTGCCAGCAGCCCCGGACTAAGGGAATCGGCTTTCTTT.

This chain links TRBV6-6 with TRBJ1-2; 7 nucleotides line up with TRBD1. CDR3 length equals 13 residues. J lost 4 bases, V lost 7 bases, and 6 bases had no gene match. Germline-derived CDR1 and CDR2 are MNHNY and SVGAGI (reference sequence). CDR3 in DNA: TGTGCCAGCACTATCCGGGACAGCTATGGCTACACCTTC. It specifies CASTIRDSYGYTF.

The rearrangement links TRBV7-2 to TRBJ2-3; D gene ambiguous. This CDR3 has 13 residues. V was pared by 5 bases and J by 4 bases, with 10 bases between. CDR1 and CDR2 from the germline V gene are SGHTA and FQGNSA. CDR3 DNA: TGTGCCAGCAGCGACACCACGGCAGATACGCAGTATTTT. Its protein product is CASSDTTADTQYF.

The chain recombines TRBV10-1 with TRBJ2-7; TRBD2 matches 7 bases. The CDR3 is 16 residues long. Germline CDR1 reads WNHNN; CDR2 reads SYGVQD (reference sequence). V lost 2 bases and J lost 2; bases outside the gene matches: 9. For the CDR3, the DNA is TGCGCCAGCAGTGAGCACGGGGGGACTTGCCCCTACGAGCAGTACTTC. Residues: CASSEHGGTCPYEQYF.

CDR3 sequence: CASSLSPDRAGTQYF. The DNA for the CDR3 is TGTGCCAGCAGTTTATCCCCAGACAGAGCCGGGACCCAGTACTTC. The chain joins TRBV28 to TRBJ2-5; TRBD1 might be the D (5 bases). The V and J ends lost 1 base and 7 bases respectively, with 16 bases between them. The CDR3 consists of 15 residues. The germline gives CDR1 MDHEN, CDR2 SYDVKM.

The chain is built from TRBV7-9 and TRBJ1-4; perhaps TRBD1 as D (5 bases). Germline V CDR1 and CDR2: SEHNR, FQNEAQ (reference sequence). The CDR3 spans 11 residues. Trimming took 5 bases from V and 15 from J, leaving 13 bases between them. CDR3 region: CASSLGGSLFF. The CDR3 DNA reads as TGTGCCAGCAGCCTGGGGGGGAGCTTGTTTTTT.

This sequence joins TRBV3-1 (or the pseudogene TRBV3-2) and TRBJ2-3; maybe TRBD2 (5 bases). The length of the CDR3 is 17 residues. Germline assignment: CDR1 LGHDT and CDR2 YNNKEL (reference sequence). The V and J ends lost 1 base and 4 bases respectively, with 18 bases between them. CDR3 sequence (DNA): TGTGCCAGCAGCCAAGTTTGGCCCCGTGGGAGCGCAGATACGCAGTATTTT. Amino acids: CASSQVWPRGSADTQYF.

The CDR3 spells CASSRAGKGYEQYF. CDR3 coding DNA: TGTGCCAGCAGCCGAGCGGGGAAAGGGTACGAGCAGTACTTC. This rearrangement joins TRBV3-1 (or the pseudogene TRBV3-2) to TRBJ2-7; 7 nucleotides align to TRBD2. J lost 4 bases, V lost 4 bases, and 7 bases had no gene match. Germline-derived CDR1 and CDR2 are LGHDT and YNNKEL (reference sequence). The CDR3 totals 14 residues.

This chain links TRBV29-1 with TRBJ2-7; 9 bases fit TRBD2. After removal of 6 bases from V and 7 bases from J, the junction contained 22 bases not matched to a gene. The CDR3 contains 17 residues. CDR1 and CDR2 (germline): SQVTM, ANQGSEA. DNA for the CDR3: TGCAGCGTGGCGGGACTCACAACTAGCGGGTCTGCGGGTGAGCAGTACTTC. Translating gives CSVAGLTTSGSAGEQYF.

The chain links TRBV19 to TRBJ2-1; 7 bases are a match to TRBD1. CDR1 LNHDA and CDR2 SQIVND come from the germline V gene (reference sequence). Trimming cost V 3 bases and J 9 bases; bases outside gene matches: 11. The CDR3 contains 15 residues. The CDR3 loop reads CASSIRPPRTGEQFF. CDR3 nucleotide sequence: TGTGCCAGTAGTATCAGGCCCCCCCGGACAGGTGAGCAGTTCTTC.

This rearrangement joins TRBV6-5 to TRBJ1-1; TRBD1 agrees at 7 bases. Per germline, CDR1 MNHEY and CDR2 SVGAGI. V trimming: 7 bases; J trimming: 7 bases; junction bases outside the gene matches: 6. The CDR3 extends over 12 amino acids. CDR3 coding DNA: TGTGCCAGCATGGAGGCAGGGGGTGAAGCTTTCTTT. As protein: CASMEAGGEAFF.

The chain is built from TRBV14 and TRBJ2-2; a possible D gene is TRBD2 (6 bases). The CDR3 totals 15 residues. The germline gives CDR1 SGHDN, CDR2 FVKESK. Trimming stripped 3 bases from V and 4 bases from J, with 12 bases between. The CDR3 sequence is CASSQALASTGELFF. DNA for the CDR3: TGTGCCAGCAGCCAGGCGCTAGCGAGCACCGGGGAGCTGTTTTTT.

The CDR3: CASRSGAGYGYTF. In DNA form, the CDR3 reads TGTGCCAGCAGGAGCGGGGCAGGGTATGGCTACACCTTC. The V call is TRBV28, the J call TRBJ1-2; a weak D match, TRBD1 (5 bases). CDR1 is MDHEN and CDR2 is SYDVKM in the germline V gene. V was shortened by 6 bases and J by 5 bases, with 13 bases between the two germline ends. The CDR3 is made up of 13 amino acids.

J is TRBJ2-6 and V is TRBV5-6; unclear D gene. Germline V gives CDR1 SGHDT, CDR2 YYEEEE. Trimming stripped 2 bases from V and 4 bases from J, with 10 bases between. The CDR3 has 15 amino acids. The CDR3 protein is CASSFLNSGANVLTF. As DNA, the CDR3 is TGTGCCAGCAGCTTTTTAAACTCAGGGGCCAACGTCCTGACTTTC.

The chain carries TRBV18 and TRBJ1-1; D not resolved. From germline, CDR1 is KGHSH and CDR2 LQKENI. The V end was cut by 3 bases, the J end by 1 base, with 3 bases between. The CDR3 sequence is 12 residues long. Written as DNA, the CDR3 is TGTGCCAGCTCACCCTCGAACACTGAAGCTTTCTTT. It codes for CASSPSNTEAFF.

Note on this clone: The same CDR3 arises from other DNA sequences in this sample as well. This chain joins TRBV5-1 and TRBJ1-1; D is unresolved. Trimming took off 1 base at V and 1 base at J, with 8 bases between the two ends. The CDR3 consists of 14 residues. Germline assignment: CDR1 SGHRS and CDR2 YFSETQ. This chain's CDR3 is CASSLQTGNTEAFF. The CDR3 DNA follows: TGCGCCAGCAGCTTGCAAACGGGGAACACTGAAGCTTTCTTT.

The V gene is TRBV4-1, the J gene TRBJ2-7; D is undetermined. V lost 0 bases to trimming and J lost 2 bases, with 8 bases between them. Germline CDR1 reads MGHRA; CDR2 reads YSYEKL. The CDR3 is 14 amino acids. CDR3 region: CASSQDLGTYEQYF. In nucleotides, the CDR3 is TGCGCCAGCAGCCAAGATCTAGGAACCTACGAGCAGTACTTC.

The chain links TRBV13 to TRBJ1-3, with 8 bases lining up with TRBD1. Per germline, CDR1 PRHDT and CDR2 FYEKMQ (reference sequence). The CDR3 has 16 residues. Trimming cost V 1 base and J 0 bases; bases outside gene matches: 2. The CDR3 loop is CASSLDGQGSGNTIYF. CDR3 DNA sequence: TGTGCCAGCAGCTTAGATGGACAGGGCTCTGGAAACACCATATATTTT.